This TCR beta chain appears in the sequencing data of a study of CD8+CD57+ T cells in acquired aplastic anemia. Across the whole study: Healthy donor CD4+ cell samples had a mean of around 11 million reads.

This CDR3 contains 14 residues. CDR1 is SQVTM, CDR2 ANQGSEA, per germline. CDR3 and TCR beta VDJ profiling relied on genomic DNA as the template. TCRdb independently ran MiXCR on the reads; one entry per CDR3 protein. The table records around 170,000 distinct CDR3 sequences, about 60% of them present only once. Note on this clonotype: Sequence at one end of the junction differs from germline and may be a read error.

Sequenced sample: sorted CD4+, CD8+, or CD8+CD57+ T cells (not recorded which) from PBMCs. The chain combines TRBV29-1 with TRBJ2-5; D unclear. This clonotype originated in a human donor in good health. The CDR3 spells CIVGLLVLEETQYF. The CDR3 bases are TGCATCGTTGGGCTGTTGGTATTGGAAGAGACCCAGTACTTC.